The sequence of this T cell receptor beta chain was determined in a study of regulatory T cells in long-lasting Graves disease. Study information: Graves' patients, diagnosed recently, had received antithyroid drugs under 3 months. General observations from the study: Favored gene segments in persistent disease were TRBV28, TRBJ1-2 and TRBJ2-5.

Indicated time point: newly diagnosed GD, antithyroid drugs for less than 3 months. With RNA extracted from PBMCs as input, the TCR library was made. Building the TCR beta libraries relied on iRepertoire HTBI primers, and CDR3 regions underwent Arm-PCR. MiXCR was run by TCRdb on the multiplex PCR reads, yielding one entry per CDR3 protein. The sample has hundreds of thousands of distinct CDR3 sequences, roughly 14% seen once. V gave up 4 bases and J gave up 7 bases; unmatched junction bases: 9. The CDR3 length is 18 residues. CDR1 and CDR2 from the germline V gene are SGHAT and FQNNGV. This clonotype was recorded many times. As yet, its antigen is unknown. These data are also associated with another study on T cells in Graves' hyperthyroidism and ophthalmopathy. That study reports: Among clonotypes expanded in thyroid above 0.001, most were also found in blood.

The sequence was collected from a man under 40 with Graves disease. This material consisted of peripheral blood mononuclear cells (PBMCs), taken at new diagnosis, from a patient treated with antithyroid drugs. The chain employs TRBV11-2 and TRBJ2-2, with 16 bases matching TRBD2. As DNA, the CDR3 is TGTGCCAGCAGCTCGCCGGGACTAGCGGGAGGGCTCGGCGGGGAGCTGTTTTTT. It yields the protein CASSSPGLAGGLGGELFF. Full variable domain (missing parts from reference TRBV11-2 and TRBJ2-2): EAGVAQSPRYKIIEKRQSVAFWCNPISGHATLYWYQQILGQGPKLLIQFQNNGVVDDSQLPKDRFSAERLKGVDSTLKIQPAKLEDSAVYLCASSSPGLAGGLGGELFFGEGSRLTVL.